Listed below are T cell receptor beta chains from one sample, sequenced in a study of blood T cell repertoires in COVID-19. The data were produced by immunoSEQ multiplex PCR, yet TCRdb's version contains in-frame clones alone and is incomplete. The data show roughly 140,000 clones, more than 80% seen once. Sequenced input: peripheral blood. The receptors come from a woman aged 40 to 50 with acute or convalescent COVID-19. Each CDR3 is given with its conserved first and last residue. D genes are given only for firm matches. Expanded clones are given a class, and other clones once, few, many or no size at all.

CDR3nt: TGTGCCAGCAGCCCCCAGGGACTAGCGGGGAGCTCCTACAATGAGCAGTTCTTC
CDR3aa: CASSPQGLAGSSYNEQFF
j_gene: TRBJ2-1
v_gene: TRBV7-9
d_gene: TRBD2
abundance: .
len: 18

CDR3nt: TGCAGCGGTGGGGACAGCACTGAAGCTTTCTTT
CDR3aa: CSGGDSTEAFF
j_gene: TRBJ1-1
v_gene: TRBV29-1
d_gene: TRBD1
abundance: .
len: 11

CDR3nt: TGTGCCAGCAGTTTTTCCTACAGGGCTCCCGCGTTCCCTGAAGCTTTCTTT
CDR3aa: CASSFSYRAPAFPEAFF
j_gene: TRBJ1-1
v_gene: TRBV28
d_gene: .
abundance: .
len: 17

CDR3nt: TGTGCCAGCAGTGCGATAGCGGGAGTCGAGCAGTTCTTC
CDR3aa: CASSAIAGVEQFF
j_gene: TRBJ2-1
v_gene: TRBV2
d_gene: TRBD2
abundance: .
len: 13

CDR3nt: TGCAGTGCTAGTGGGGGAGGTCGGTATGGCTACACCTTC
CDR3aa: CSASGGGRYGYTF
j_gene: TRBJ1-2
v_gene: TRBV20-1
d_gene: .
abundance: .
len: 13

CDR3nt: TGTGCCAGCAGCTTATCGCTAGCGGAATACTCGAACACCGGGGAGCTGTTTTTT
CDR3aa: CASSLSLAEYSNTGELFF
j_gene: TRBJ2-2
v_gene: TRBV7-6
d_gene: TRBD2
abundance: .
len: 18

CDR3nt: TGTGCCAGTAGTATCCGGGACAGGGTAGTGAATGAGCAGTTCTTC
CDR3aa: CASSIRDRVVNEQFF
j_gene: TRBJ2-1
v_gene: TRBV19
d_gene: TRBD1
abundance: .
len: 15

CDR3nt: TGTGCCACCAGTGATAGCACTCTGGGCAATCAGCCCCAGCATTTT
CDR3aa: CATSDSTLGNQPQHF
j_gene: TRBJ1-5
v_gene: TRBV24-1
d_gene: .
abundance: once
len: 15

CDR3nt: TGTGCCAGCAGCGGTACCGACAGGGGCTATGGCTACACCTTC
CDR3aa: CASSGTDRGYGYTF
j_gene: TRBJ1-2
v_gene: TRBV9
d_gene: TRBD1
abundance: .
len: 14

CDR3nt: TGTGCCAGCAGACGCAGGACAGGGGGCAACACTGAAGCTTTCTTT
CDR3aa: CASRRRTGGNTEAFF
j_gene: TRBJ1-1
v_gene: TRBV2
d_gene: TRBD1
abundance: .
len: 15

CDR3nt: TGTGCCAGCAGCCACCTAGCCACCTACGAGCAGTACTTC
CDR3aa: CASSHLATYEQYF
j_gene: TRBJ2-7
v_gene: TRBV3-1/TRBV3-2
d_gene: .
abundance: .
len: 13

CDR3nt: TGCGCCAGCAGCCAAGTTGGACAGCCAAAAAATTCACCCCTCCACTTT
CDR3aa: CASSQVGQPKNSPLHF
j_gene: TRBJ1-6
v_gene: TRBV4-1
d_gene: .
abundance: few
len: 16

CDR3nt: TGTGCCACCAGTGACCAGGGAGGCCCCTACAATGAGCAGTTCTTC
CDR3aa: CATSDQGGPYNEQFF
j_gene: TRBJ2-1
v_gene: TRBV24-1
d_gene: .
abundance: .
len: 15

CDR3nt: TGCGCCAGCAGCTTGGGGTCGACAGGGGTTAGGTATGAGCAGTTCTTC
CDR3aa: CASSLGSTGVRYEQFF
j_gene: TRBJ2-1
v_gene: TRBV5-1
d_gene: TRBD1
abundance: .
len: 16

CDR3nt: TGCAGCTTCACCTCGGGACAGTTAGGTGAAAAACTGTTTTTT
CDR3aa: CSFTSGQLGEKLFF
j_gene: TRBJ1-4
v_gene: TRBV29-1
d_gene: TRBD1
abundance: .
len: 14

CDR3nt: TGTGCCAGCTCACCATTAGAGAAGCAGCCCCAGCATTTT
CDR3aa: CASSPLEKQPQHF
j_gene: TRBJ1-5
v_gene: TRBV18
d_gene: .
abundance: .
len: 13

CDR3nt: TGTGCTAGTGGTTGGGGGACAGAGTACACTGAAGCTTTCTTT
CDR3aa: CASGWGTEYTEAFF
j_gene: TRBJ1-1
v_gene: TRBV12-5
d_gene: TRBD1
abundance: .
len: 14